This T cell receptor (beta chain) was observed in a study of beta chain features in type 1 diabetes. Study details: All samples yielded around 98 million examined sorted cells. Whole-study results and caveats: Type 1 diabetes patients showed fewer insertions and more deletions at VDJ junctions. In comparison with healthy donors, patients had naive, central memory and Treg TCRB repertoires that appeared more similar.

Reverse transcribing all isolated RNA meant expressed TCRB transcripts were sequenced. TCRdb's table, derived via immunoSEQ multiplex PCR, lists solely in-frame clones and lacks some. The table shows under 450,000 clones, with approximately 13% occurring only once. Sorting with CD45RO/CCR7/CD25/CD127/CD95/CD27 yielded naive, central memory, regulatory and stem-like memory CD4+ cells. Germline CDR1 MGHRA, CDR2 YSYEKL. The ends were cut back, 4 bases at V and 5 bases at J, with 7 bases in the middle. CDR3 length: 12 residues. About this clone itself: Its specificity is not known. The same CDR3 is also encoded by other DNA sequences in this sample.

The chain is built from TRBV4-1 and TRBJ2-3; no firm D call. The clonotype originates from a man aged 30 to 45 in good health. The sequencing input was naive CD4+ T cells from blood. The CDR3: CASSRPLDTQYF. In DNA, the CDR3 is TGCGCCAGCAGCCGTCCCTTAGATACGCAGTATTTT.